One T cell receptor beta chain is described in this entry. This clonotype was seen at least ten times. Its antigen is still unknown. Within one base of it there is no much larger clone, and no base qualities were kept. This sample was included in a study (dated by TCRdb to about 2013). For CDR1 and CDR2, the germline V gene lists LGHNA and YSLEER. V and J lose 2 bases and 2 bases, and a span of 12 bases separates them. The CDR3 holds 15 amino acids from the cysteine to the phenylalanine. Only the CDR3 region is kept as DNA, spanning 45 bases read in frame from base 1. Data came from an Illumina Genome Analyzer IIx. The raw public reads went through TCRdb reprocessing: fastp at Q25, MiXCR clone calling, in-frame beta chains kept. One record per CDR3 amino acid sequence lists the most common genes and DNA. Present in this sample are nearly 15,000 distinct CDR3 sequences, around 30% of which were seen just once. The ten largest make up approximately 16% of the sample.

The sequence joins TRBV4-3 to TRBJ1-2; the D gene is not confidently resolved. The sample was blood. The TCR sequence derives from a human donor. Here the CDR3 is given as CASSQTLSNNYGYTF. The nucleotide sequence reads as follows: TGCGCCAGCAGCCAAACATTAAGTAACAACTATGGCTACACCTTC.